These T cell receptor beta chains were read from a single sample in a study of T cells in tumors after PD-1 blockade. Repertoires were generated with immunoSEQ multiplex PCR, while TCRdb's copy carries only in-frame clones and drops some. The table lists tens of thousands of clones, over 75% of them singletons, with approximately 24% in the top ten. Sequencing used PBMCs, obtained before anti-PD-1 treatment. These receptors all come from a human donor with basal cell carcinoma. Each CDR3 is given with its conserved first and last residue. D genes are given only for firm matches. Clone size, where shown, is once, few, many, or a class for clones that have expanded.

V	D	J	size	CDR3	DNA
TRBV7-9	.	TRBJ1-3	.	CASSPYRGNTIYF	TGTGCCAGCAGCCCTTACAGGGGAAACACCATATATTTT
TRBV20-1	.	TRBJ1-1	.	CSVAQGTEAFF	TGCAGTGTAGCACAGGGCACTGAAGCTTTCTTT
TRBV18	TRBD1	TRBJ2-1	.	CASSLGQGVDNNEFRKVF	TGTGCCAGCTCACTGGGACAGGGGGTCGACAATAACGAATTCAGGAAGGTCTTC
TRBV19	.	TRBJ1-5	.	CASSIDGVGQPQHF	TGTGCCAGTAGTATAGACGGGGTTGGTCAGCCCCAGCATTTT
TRBV19	.	TRBJ1-1	.	CASSIVPGNTEAFF	TGTGCCAGTAGTATAGTCCCAGGGAACACTGAAGCTTTCTTT
TRBV7-2	TRBD2	TRBJ2-1	.	CASTLGTSPANEQFF	TGTGCCAGCACCTTAGGGACTAGCCCTGCCAATGAGCAGTTCTTC
TRBV18	.	TRBJ1-4	.	CASSPPIGSGEKLFF	TGTGCCAGCTCACCACCAATTGGGTCGGGTGAAAAACTGTTTTTT
TRBV7-9	.	TRBJ2-1	.	CASGPGTEQFF	TGTGCCAGCGGCCCCGGGACAGAGCAGTTCTTC
TRBV27	TRBD2	TRBJ2-3	.	CASRLLAGRTDTQYF	TGTGCCAGCAGATTACTAGCGGGCCGCACAGATACGCAGTATTTT
TRBV9	.	TRBJ2-3	.	CASSVAQGDTQYF	TGTGCCAGCAGCGTAGCTCAGGGGGATACGCAGTATTTT
TRBV6-5	.	TRBJ2-1	.	CASSHNHNNEQFF	TGTGCCAGCAGCCATAATCACAACAATGAGCAGTTCTTC
TRBV24-1	TRBD2	TRBJ2-1	.	CATNHGASGEQFF	TGTGCCACCAACCACGGGGCTAGCGGGGAGCAGTTCTTC
TRBV2	TRBD1	TRBJ1-1	.	CASSDWTGGTEAFF	TGTGCCAGCAGTGACTGGACAGGGGGCACTGAAGCTTTCTTT
TRBV2	.	TRBJ1-2	.	CASRQGVRYGYTF	TGTGCCAGCAGGCAGGGAGTGCGCTATGGCTACACCTTC
TRBV7-9	.	TRBJ1-1	large	CASSLGRGSEAFF	TGTGCCAGCAGCTTAGGGAGGGGGTCAGAAGCTTTCTTT
TRBV7-6	TRBD1	TRBJ2-3	.	CASSPGTGRTDTQYF	TGTGCCAGCAGCCCCGGGACAGGACGCACAGATACGCAGTATTTT
TRBV19	.	TRBJ2-1	.	CASSPGGRKGNNEQFF	TGTGCCAGTAGCCCAGGGGGGCGTAAGGGGAACAATGAGCAGTTCTTC
TRBV5-1	.	TRBJ2-7	.	CASSSIDRSYEQYF	TGCGCCAGCAGCAGTATCGACAGATCCTACGAGCAGTACTTC
TRBV28	.	TRBJ1-1	.	CASGSGWAEAFF	TGTGCCAGCGGATCAGGGTGGGCTGAAGCTTTCTTT
TRBV27	.	TRBJ2-1	.	CASGPRVSSYNEQFF	TGTGCCAGCGGTCCTCGGGTCAGCTCCTACAATGAGCAGTTCTTC
TRBV2	TRBD1	TRBJ1-2	once	CASSEMTGEYGYTF	TGTGCCAGCAGTGAGATGACAGGGGAGTATGGCTACACCTTC
TRBV10-3	.	TRBJ2-7	.	CAISQTDGPLYEQYF	TGTGCCATCAGCCAGACTGATGGACCCCTCTACGAGCAGTACTTC
TRBV5-6	.	TRBJ2-5	.	CASSSQVSETQYF	TGTGCCAGCAGCTCCCAGGTTTCCGAGACCCAGTACTTC
TRBV28	TRBD1	TRBJ2-7	.	CASSSGQGTYEQYF	TGTGCCAGCAGTTCCGGACAGGGAACCTACGAGCAGTACTTC
TRBV4-2	TRBD1	TRBJ1-1	.	CASSQIRGTGTEAFF	TGTGCCAGCAGCCAGATCCGCGGGACAGGGACTGAAGCTTTCTTT
TRBV7-2	.	TRBJ1-2	.	CASSDASASYYGYTF	TGTGCCAGCAGCGACGCCTCTGCCAGTTATTATGGCTACACCTTC
TRBV2	.	TRBJ2-4	.	CASSEEVGVAKNIQYF	TGTGCCAGCAGTGAAGAGGTCGGGGTAGCCAAAAACATTCAGTACTTC
TRBV2	.	TRBJ2-2	.	CAGLRSTGELFF	TGTGCCGGACTAAGATCGACCGGGGAGCTGTTTTTT
TRBV23-1	TRBD1	TRBJ1-3	.	CASTRTGPRFGNTIYF	TGCGCCAGCACTAGGACAGGCCCCCGGTTTGGAAACACCATATATTTT
TRBV5-6	.	TRBJ2-3	.	CASGGVGTDTQYF	TGTGCCAGTGGCGGGGTAGGCACAGATACGCAGTATTTT
TRBV18	TRBD1	TRBJ1-6	.	CASSRDRDNSPLHF	TGTGCCAGCTCACGGGACAGGGATAATTCACCCCTCCACTTT
TRBV7-2	.	TRBJ2-1	.	CASSLVSETSYNEQFF	TGTGCCAGCAGCTTAGTGTCAGAGACTAGCTACAATGAGCAGTTCTTC
TRBV18	.	TRBJ2-1	once	CASSPPPGQVEQFF	TGTGCCAGCTCACCTCCACCCGGTCAGGTTGAGCAGTTCTTC
TRBV19	.	TRBJ1-4	.	CASSPLRGGREKLFF	TGTGCCAGTAGTCCCCTACGCGGGGGGAGGGAAAAACTGTTTTTT
TRBV7-9	TRBD1	TRBJ1-1	.	CASSPTGRNTEAFF	TGTGCCAGCAGCCCGACAGGGAGGAACACTGAAGCTTTCTTT
TRBV5-5	.	TRBJ2-5	.	CASSFTDQETQYF	TGTGCCAGCAGCTTTACGGACCAAGAGACCCAGTACTTC
TRBV3-1/TRBV3-2	TRBD1	TRBJ1-2	.	CASSQGGQGYGYTF	TGTGCCAGCAGCCAAGGGGGACAGGGATATGGCTACACCTTC
TRBV6-2/TRBV6-3	TRBD2	TRBJ2-3	medium-sized	CASSTGLADLDTQYF	TGTGCCAGCAGCACGGGACTAGCGGACTTAGATACGCAGTATTTT
TRBV5-4	.	TRBJ2-7	.	CASSLAANSYEQYF	TGTGCCAGCAGCTTGGCCGCTAACTCCTACGAGCAGTACTTC
TRBV11-3	.	TRBJ2-3	.	CASSLISTDTQYF	TGTGCCAGCAGCTTAATCTCCACAGATACGCAGTATTTT
TRBV4-1	.	TRBJ1-1	.	CASSQERDAGAFF	TGCGCCAGCAGCCAAGAGAGGGACGCGGGAGCTTTCTTT
TRBV6-5	TRBD1	TRBJ1-2	.	CASRGTGDKGYTF	TGTGCCAGCAGAGGGACAGGGGATAAAGGCTACACCTTC
TRBV10-1	.	TRBJ1-2	few	CASSEDGYTF	TGCGCCAGCAGTGAGGATGGCTACACCTTC
TRBV27	.	TRBJ1-6	.	CASRGAGNSPLHF	TGTGCCAGCAGAGGGGCGGGAAATTCACCCCTCCACTTT
TRBV18	.	TRBJ2-3	.	CASSPGTGGGTDTQYF	TGTGCCAGCTCACCTGGGACGGGTGGGGGGACAGATACGCAGTATTTT
TRBV13	TRBD1	TRBJ1-2	.	CASSLGQGAFGGYTF	TGTGCCAGCAGCTTAGGACAGGGGGCGTTCGGGGGCTACACCTTC
TRBV6-2/TRBV6-3	.	TRBJ2-4	.	CASSYMAASSREIAKNIQYF	TGTGCCAGCAGTTACATGGCCGCGAGCTCGCGGGAAATAGCCAAAAACATTCAGTACTTC
TRBV14	.	TRBJ2-7	once	CASSQAQGEQYF	TGTGCCAGCAGCCAAGCTCAAGGCGAGCAGTACTTC
TRBV19	.	TRBJ2-1	.	CASSMGQGMVEQFF	TGTGCCAGTAGTATGGGGCAGGGGATGGTTGAGCAGTTCTTC
TRBV7-2	TRBD1	TRBJ1-4	few	CASSLGQGGWEKLFF	TGTGCCAGCAGCTTAGGACAGGGGGGTTGGGAAAAACTGTTTTTT
TRBV5-5	.	TRBJ2-2	few	CASSLSVGYTGELFF	TGTGCCAGCAGCTTGAGCGTCGGATACACCGGGGAGCTGTTTTTT
TRBV5-1	TRBD2	TRBJ2-1	.	CASEKTSGYNEQFF	TGCGCCAGCGAAAAGACTAGCGGGTACAATGAGCAGTTCTTC
TRBV6-2/TRBV6-3	.	TRBJ2-3	.	CASSYLGADTDTQYF	TGTGCCAGCAGTTACCTGGGGGCGGACACAGATACGCAGTATTTT
TRBV5-5	TRBD1	TRBJ1-5	once	CASSPDRGQPQHF	TGTGCCAGCAGCCCGGACAGGGGTCAGCCCCAGCATTTT
TRBV2	TRBD1	TRBJ2-7	.	CASSPRRTGRLYEQYF	TGTGCCAGCAGCCCAAGGAGGACAGGACGCCTGTACGAGCAGTACTTC
TRBV3-1/TRBV3-2	.	TRBJ2-6	.	CASSLGTVSGANVLTF	TGTGCCAGCAGCCTGGGGACGGTCTCTGGGGCCAACGTCCTGACTTTC
TRBV7-3	.	TRBJ2-2	.	CASSLSGFAGELFF	TGTGCCAGCAGCTTATCGGGATTTGCCGGGGAGCTGTTTTTT
TRBV6-6	.	TRBJ2-5	.	CASSYSGGGQETQYF	TGTGCCAGCAGTTACTCCGGCGGCGGGCAAGAGACCCAGTACTTC